The entry below describes one TCR beta chain. A Seattle source enrolled patients during active infection and followed them longitudinally. Original data processing: Estimation of nucleated cell counts was performed using reference gene primer amplification. The method was immunoSEQ multiplex PCR; TCRdb's version includes in-frame clones alone and lacks a portion of them. The DNA was the basis for D and trimming; V, J and clone size are from that table. The table shows 150,000 to 200,000 clones, with 70% to 85% occurring only once. These data are taken from a study of blood T cell repertoires in COVID-19. As for the study in general: The United States, Italy and Spain were the sources of the acute and convalescent COVID-19 samples. The analysed material was cDNA or gDNA that came from T cells, B-cell-depleted T cells, or PBMCs.

The sequence was obtained from a man of 80 years or more with COVID-19, enrolled during active disease. Material: peripheral blood.

The CDR3 bases are TGTGCCAGCAGTTACTCCCGGACAGGGGTCGAGCAGTACTTC. This gives the protein CASSYSRTGVEQYF. V is TRBV6-5 and J is TRBJ2-7; 9 nucleotides line up with TRBD1. This CDR3 is 14 amino acids long. The J segment lost 6 bases and the V segment lost 0 bases, leaving 3 bases of the junction unmatched. Germline V gene data show CDR1 as MNHEY and CDR2 as SVGAGI.